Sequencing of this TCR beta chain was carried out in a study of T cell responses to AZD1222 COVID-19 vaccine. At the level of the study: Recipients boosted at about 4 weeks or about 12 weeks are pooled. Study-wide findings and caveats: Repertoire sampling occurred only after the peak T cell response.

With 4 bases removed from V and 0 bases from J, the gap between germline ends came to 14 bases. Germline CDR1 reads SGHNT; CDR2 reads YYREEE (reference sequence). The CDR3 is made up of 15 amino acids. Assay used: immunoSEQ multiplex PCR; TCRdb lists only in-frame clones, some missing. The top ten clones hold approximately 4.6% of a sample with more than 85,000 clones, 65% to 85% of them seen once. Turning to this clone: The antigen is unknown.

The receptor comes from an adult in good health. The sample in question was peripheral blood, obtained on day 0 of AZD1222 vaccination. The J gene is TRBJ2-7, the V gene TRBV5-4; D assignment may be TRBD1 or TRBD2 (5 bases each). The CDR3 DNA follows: TGTGCCAGCAGCCCGAGGGCAGGGAGCTCCTACGAGCAGTACTTC. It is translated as CASSPRAGSSYEQYF.